The subject of this entry is one TCR beta chain. Libraries were prepared by immunoSEQ multiplex PCR; TCRdb keeps only in-frame clonotypes and omits some of them. This sample has approximately 490,000 clones; more than 75% occur once, and the top ten carry about 0.013%. The data were obtained in a study of shared T cell receptors in the human thymus. V was clipped by 2 bases and J by 1 base; unmatched bases: 10. Germline V lookup: CDR1 MNHEY, CDR2 SMNVEV (reference sequence). CDR3 size: 19 residues. The sample was also reused in another study, on human thymus T cells. This second report adds: Resections from corrective heart surgery provided thymus tissue. Related work showed strongly overlapping thymic repertoires across unrelated individuals.

Sequencing input: thymocytes. The clonotype comes from a boy under two years old with a congenital heart defect. The gene calls are TRBV27 and TRBJ2-2; 10 positions agree with TRBD2. CDR3 nucleotide sequence: TGTGCCAGCAGTTTACAGACTAGCGGGCTTCCATTGAACACCGGGGAGCTGTTTTTT. As protein: CASSLQTSGLPLNTGELFF.